This record concerns one T cell receptor beta chain sequence. As yet, its antigen is unknown. Trimming cost V 0 bases and J 0 bases, with 21 bases left between them. Per germline, CDR1 SGHAT and CDR2 FQNNGV. The CDR3 sequence is 20 residues long. It was by quantitative 5'-RACE with molecular barcodes that TCR beta libraries were made. TCRdb reprocessed the 5' RACE reads via MiXCR and lists one record per CDR3 protein. Altogether about 390,000 distinct CDR3 sequences are present, about a fifth being singletons, with the ten largest covering approximately 16%. The record originates from a study of CD8 T cells in ankylosing spondylitis. The study, taken as a whole, reports: Clones linked to disease, bearing a CD8+ phenotype, were relatively rare in peripheral blood. Ankylosing spondylitis blood appeared to be characterized by a TCR beta motif of several highly homologous variants. The study looked at matched synovial fluid samples from ankylosing spondylitis patients. Disease-linked clones were reported to be significantly enriched there.

Material: blood, either unsorted or a sorted T cell fraction (not recorded which). This clonotype was obtained from a male donor with ankylosing spondylitis. The chain carries TRBV11-2 and TRBJ2-1; tentative D call: TRBD2 (6 bases). Written as DNA, the CDR3 is TGTGCCAGCAGCTTAGATGAGGCCGACATTGCGGGATCCTCCTACAATGAGCAGTTCTTC. As protein: CASSLDEADIAGSSYNEQFF.